The 27 T cell receptor beta chains given below trace back to one sample, sequenced in a study of cytomegalovirus exposure and HLA in healthy donors (dated by TCRdb to about 2017). Library preparation used the immunoSEQ multiplex PCR assay. For the multiplex PCR, a mixture combining 60 forward primers for TCR Vbeta segments and 13 reverse primers for TCR Jbeta segments was used. Sourced from immuneACCESS, this table was stored by TCRdb with only in-frame sequences that have V and J called. A share of the clones is absent; for the studies checked, an unresolved V gene accounts for under half, and the remainder has no known explanation. The sample yields a few hundred thousand clones; about 90% were counted once. The biggest ten clones account for roughly 1.6% of the sample. Input material: PBMCs. Receptor source: a girl aged 2 to 10 in good health and CMV-seronegative.

This clone was seen just once. Different DNA sequences within this sample yield the same CDR3. J is TRBJ1-5 and V is TRBV30, with a possible D match to TRBD1 (5 bases). The CDR3 runs 14 residues. The germline V and J ends were trimmed by 0 bases and 2 bases, with 8 bases remaining between them. CDR1 is GTSNPN and CDR2 is SVGIG in the germline V gene (reference sequence). CDR3 protein: CAWSVGGGNQPQHF. CDR3 nucleotides: TGTGCCTGGAGTGTCGGGGGGGGCAATCAGCCCCAGCATTTT.

The V call is TRBV25-1, the J call TRBJ2-1; TRBD1 agrees at 7 bases. V gave up 3 bases and J gave up 2 bases; unmatched junction bases: 7. The CDR3 totals 16 residues. Germline values: CDR1 MGHDK, CDR2 SYGVNS. CDR3 DNA sequence: TGTGCCAGCAGTGATCCTTGGACAGGACCCTACAATGAGCAGTTCTTC. The encoded protein is CASSDPWTGPYNEQFF.

The J gene is TRBJ1-1, the V gene TRBV28, with 7 nucleotides matching TRBD1. J was trimmed by 7 bases and V by 3 bases; bases with no gene match: 11. CDR1 is MDHEN and CDR2 is SYDVKM in the germline V gene. This CDR3 is built from 15 residues. CDR3 bases: TGTGCCAGCAGTTTGGAAAGGGGGCTAAAAAATGAAGCTTTCTTT. This codes for CASSLERGLKNEAFF.

The V gene is TRBV5-8, the J gene TRBJ2-2, with TRBD1 matching 9 bases. Trimming cost V 4 bases and J 8 bases; bases outside gene matches: 9. The CDR3 runs 15 residues. Germline V gene sequence: CDR1 SGHTS, CDR2 YDEGEE. The CDR3 here is CASSHRDRAVGELFF. DNA for the CDR3: TGTGCCAGCAGCCACCGGGACAGGGCGGTGGGGGAGCTGTTTTTT.

The V call is TRBV15, the J call TRBJ2-7; D gene unclear. CDR3 length: 14 amino acids. Trimming shortened V by 4 bases and J by 0 bases, and 10 bases separated the two germline ends. The germline gives CDR1 LNHNV, CDR2 YYDKDF (reference sequence). The CDR3 bases are TGTGCCACCAGCAAGATTACAAACTCCTACGAGCAGTACTTC. Residues: CATSKITNSYEQYF. Variable domain in full (rest from reference TRBV15 and TRBJ2-7): DAMVIQNPRYQVTQFGKPVTLSCSQTLNHNVMYWYQQKSSQAPKLLFHYYDKDFNNEADTPDNFQSRRPNTSFCFLDIRSPGLGDTAMYLCATSKITNSYEQYFGPGTRLTVT.

The J gene is TRBJ1-2, the V gene TRBV19, with TRBD1 matching over 8 bases. This CDR3 comprises 13 residues. CDR1 is LNHDA, CDR2 SQIVND, per germline (reference sequence). J gave up 7 bases and V 6 bases, and 7 bases lay outside the gene matches. CDR3 loop: CASSQGAVSGYTF. DNA for the CDR3: TGTGCCAGTAGCCAGGGGGCGGTATCTGGCTACACCTTC.

The chain joins TRBV5-5 to TRBJ2-3; 9 nucleotides agree with TRBD2. The germline V gene has CDR1 SGHKS and CDR2 YYEKEE (reference sequence). The CDR3 has 14 amino acids. V was clipped by 9 bases and J by 1 base; unmatched bases: 6. CDR3 protein: CATFSGRRTDTQYF. Here the CDR3 DNA reads TGTGCCACCTTTAGCGGGAGACGCACAGATACGCAGTATTTT.

The chain is built from TRBV25-1 and TRBJ1-4; D is perhaps TRBD1 (6 bases). CDR1 MGHDK and CDR2 SYGVNS come from the germline V gene. The CDR3 extends over 15 amino acids. The V and J ends lost 5 bases and 3 bases respectively, with 13 bases between them. The DNA of the CDR3 is TGTGCCAGCAGTCCCCGGGGGGCTTCTAATGAAAAACTGTTTTTT. Its protein is CASSPRGASNEKLFF.

The chain is built from TRBV28 and TRBJ1-1; D gene uncertain. This CDR3 region has 16 residues. V was shortened by 2 bases and J by 5 bases, with 18 bases between the two germline ends. Germline loops: CDR1 MDHEN, CDR2 SYDVKM. CDR3 region: CASSLIGTLTRTEAFF. The CDR3 DNA reads as TGTGCCAGCAGTTTAATTGGAACATTGACTCGGACTGAAGCTTTCTTT.

This CDR3 is CASSYSSGVGETQYF. The CDR3 DNA sequence: TGTGCCAGCAGTTACTCTTCAGGGGTAGGGGAGACCCAGTACTTC. The V and J genes are TRBV6-5 and TRBJ2-5, with TRBD1 as a possible D gene (6 bases). The CDR3 has 15 amino acids. Germline CDR1 MNHEY, CDR2 SVGAGI. Trimming cost V 0 bases and J 5 bases, with 13 bases left between them.

V gene TRBV15 combines with J gene TRBJ2-3, with TRBD2 matching 10 bases. The V gene end was trimmed by 0 bases and the J gene end by 9 bases; junction bases not matched to a gene: 15. The CDR3 is 18 amino acids. From germline, CDR1 is LNHNV and CDR2 YYDKDF (reference sequence). The CDR3 DNA reads TGTGCCACCAGCAGAGATAGGGGGCTAGCGGGGGAGTCAGGGACGCAGTATTTT. Translating it yields CATSRDRGLAGESGTQYF.

About this clone itself: Germline is not matched at one junction end, which may reflect a read error. The chain carries TRBV20-1 and TRBJ1-2; tentative D call: TRBD1 (5 bases). The germline V gene encodes CDR1 DFQATT and CDR2 SNEGSKA (reference sequence). This CDR3 has 10 residues. The chain's CDR3 is CSARDGAVSF. The CDR3 DNA follows: TGCAGTGCGCGGGACGGCGCAGTATCCTTC.

The chain recombines TRBV29-1 with TRBJ1-5, with TRBD1 matching over 11 bases. This CDR3 is built from 13 residues. V was pared by 4 bases and J by 7 bases, with 3 bases of the junction left unmatched. Germline assignment: CDR1 SQVTM and CDR2 ANQGSEA. CDR3 DNA: TGCAGCGTTGGGACAGGGGGCGGACAGCCCCAGCATTTT. Residues: CSVGTGGGQPQHF.

The J gene is TRBJ2-3, the V gene TRBV19; TRBD2 aligns across 8 bases. Germline V gene sequence: CDR1 LNHDA, CDR2 SQIVND (reference sequence). The CDR3 consists of 14 residues. Germline trimming cut 5 bases from V and 3 bases from J; bases unmatched to any gene: 4. Here the CDR3 reads CASSLKRGTDTQYF. CDR3 sequence (DNA): TGTGCCAGTAGTCTCAAGCGGGGGACAGATACGCAGTATTTT.

V is TRBV5-1 and J is TRBJ1-1; 7 bases align to TRBD1. V lost 10 bases and J lost 3; bases outside the gene matches: 6. The CDR3 covers 12 residues. Germline V gene lookup returns CDR1 SGHRS and CDR2 YFSETQ. The CDR3 loop reads CALPDRDTEAFF. The DNA for the CDR3 is TGCGCCCTCCCTGACAGGGACACTGAAGCTTTCTTT.

The V and J genes are TRBV6-1 and TRBJ2-7; 12 bases agree with TRBD2. The CDR3 length is 15 residues. V lost 3 bases, J lost 6 bases, and 6 bases stayed unmatched. The germline gives CDR1 MNHNS, CDR2 SASEGT. For the CDR3, the DNA is TGTGCCAGCAGTGACTTCGGACTAGCGGGAATCGAGCAGTACTTC. Its translation: CASSDFGLAGIEQYF.

The rearrangement uses TRBV20-1 and TRBJ2-1; D gene uncertain. From germline, CDR1 is DFQATT and CDR2 SNEGSKA (reference sequence). V was trimmed by 7 bases and J by 8 bases, leaving 9 bases between them. CDR3 length: 10 amino acids. The CDR3 reads CSVYRDEQFF. CDR3 nucleotides: TGCAGTGTCTACCGCGATGAGCAGTTCTTC.

The chain links TRBV27 to TRBJ2-1, with 10 bases identical to TRBD2. V trimming: 6 bases; J trimming: 6 bases; junction bases outside the gene matches: 5. CDR1 is MNHEY and CDR2 is SMNVEV in the germline V gene (reference sequence). The CDR3 extends over 14 amino acids. The CDR3 DNA reads TGTGCCAGCAGACCTAGCGGGGGTTTCAATGAGCAGTTCTTC. The encoded protein is CASRPSGGFNEQFF.

This chain connects TRBV9 to TRBJ2-1; D gene uncertain. V was trimmed by 4 bases and J by 0 bases, leaving 14 bases between them. The V gene's germline CDR1 is SGDLS and CDR2 YYNGEE. CDR3 length equals 16 residues. DNA of the CDR3: TGTGCCAGCAGCCTGATTGGCAGTCTCTCCTACAATGAGCAGTTCTTC. It specifies CASSLIGSLSYNEQFF.

The chain recombines TRBV5-6 with TRBJ2-7; maybe TRBD2 (5 bases). Germline V lookup: CDR1 SGHDT, CDR2 YYEEEE. The CDR3 runs to 14 residues. Trimming took 6 bases from V and 7 from J, leaving 20 bases between them. The CDR3 nucleotides are TGTGCCAGCACCCTGCCCGGAGTATCGGGAGAGCAGTACTTC. The encoded protein is CASTLPGVSGEQYF.

The gene calls are TRBV6-5 and TRBJ1-5, with a possible D match to TRBD1 (6 bases). Germline CDR1 reads MNHEY; CDR2 reads SVGAGI. There are 13 residues in the CDR3. Deletions cut 10 bases from V and 4 bases from J, with 14 bases between. For the CDR3, the DNA is TGTGCCACCCGGGACACATATAATCAGCCCCAGCATTTT. Translating it yields CATRDTYNQPQHF.

The chain joins TRBV9 to TRBJ1-1; TRBD1 is a possible D gene (6 bases). The V and J ends lost 3 bases and 1 base respectively, with 10 bases between them. There are 14 residues in the CDR3. Germline-derived CDR1 and CDR2 are SGDLS and YYNGEE. The CDR3 bases are TGTGCCAGCAGCGATGGGGACACGAACACTGAAGCTTTCTTT. It specifies CASSDGDTNTEAFF.

The chain couples TRBV30 to TRBJ1-1, with D perhaps matching TRBD1 (6 bases). The germline CDR1 and CDR2 sequences are GTSNPN and SVGIG (reference sequence). CDR3 size: 13 residues. The V end lost 2 bases, the J end lost 3 bases, and 10 bases lay between the germline ends. CDR3 in DNA: TGTGCCTGGAGTTCACAGGGAGACACTGAAGCTTTCTTT. This codes for CAWSSQGDTEAFF. The entire variable domain, with the rest obtained from reference TRBV30 and TRBJ1-1, is as follows: SQTIHQWPATLVQPVGSPLSLECTVEGTSNPNLYWYRQAAGRGLQLLFYSVGIGQISSEVPQNLSASRPQDRQFILSSKKLLLSDSGFYLCAWSSQGDTEAFFGQGTRLTVV.

The chain has TRBV5-4 and TRBJ2-5, with TRBD2 as a possible D gene (6 bases). The germline V and J ends were trimmed by 4 bases and 5 bases, with 21 bases remaining between them. CDR1 is SGHNT, CDR2 YYREEE, per germline (reference sequence). This CDR3 is built from 16 residues. Here the CDR3 DNA reads TGTGCCAGCAGCCCACCTATAAGCAAGGCGGGGGAGACCCAGTACTTC. Encoded protein: CASSPPISKAGETQYF.

The rearrangement joins TRBV10-2 to TRBJ2-3; TRBD2 matches 9 bases. CDR3 length: 15 residues. The V gene end was trimmed by 1 base and the J gene end by 3 bases; junction bases not matched to a gene: 2. Germline CDR1 WSHSY, CDR2 SAAADI. DNA for the CDR3: TGCGCCAGCAGTGAGTTAGCGGGAGTGACAGATACGCAGTATTTT. This sequence encodes CASSELAGVTDTQYF.

This sequence joins TRBV5-6 and TRBJ1-2, with a weak D call TRBD1 (6 bases). The CDR3 extends over 17 amino acids. V shed 3 bases and J shed 3 bases, with 21 bases lying between them. Germline V CDR1 and CDR2: SGHDT, YYEEEE. CDR3 coding DNA: TGTGCCAGCAGCTATCCGTTCACAGGGTGGCAGGACTATGGCTACACCTTC. Translating it yields CASSYPFTGWQDYGYTF.

This clone was recorded only once. The rearrangement joins TRBV9 to TRBJ2-3; unclear D gene. CDR1 and CDR2 from the germline V gene are SGDLS and YYNGEE. V lost 4 bases to trimming and J lost 2 bases, with 11 bases between them. This CDR3 is 14 amino acids long. Written as DNA, the CDR3 is TGTGCCAGCAGCTCGCCACAAAACACAGATACGCAGTATTTT. Protein sequence: CASSSPQNTDTQYF.